This paragraph reports one TCR beta chain. Its antigen is unidentified. Patients with active juvenile idiopathic arthritis donated these samples. The data stem from a study of circulating and synovial CD4+ cells in juvenile arthritis. Points from the study as a whole: These blood cells shared more CDR3 sequences with synovium than bulk blood. CPL versus bulk CD4 samples: T cell genome counts differed by at least an order of magnitude. These repertoires were less diverse than bulk blood CD4 repertoires.

TCRdb keeps only in-frame clones here, not all; method: immunoSEQ multiplex PCR. The data hold about 32,000 clones, with approximately 92% observed a single time. The source is a human donor with juvenile idiopathic arthritis. The specimen sequenced was CD4+ T cells from blood.

CDR3 region: CAISAFAGTGDEQYF. Written as DNA, the CDR3 is TGTGCCATCAGTGCTTTCGCCGGGACAGGGGACGAGCAGTACTTC. This chain uses TRBV10-3 with TRBJ2-7, with TRBD1 identical over 10 bases. The CDR3 runs to 15 residues. V shed 4 bases and J 5 bases; nucleotides not matched to a gene: 8. The germline V gene encodes CDR1 ENHRY and CDR2 SYGVKD.